These 6 T cell receptor beta chains came from one sample sequenced in a study of cytomegalovirus exposure and HLA in healthy donors (TCRdb year 2017). The library was made by the immunoSEQ multiplex PCR assay. The multiplex PCR relied on a mix of 60 forward primers for TCR Vbeta segments and 13 reverse primers for TCR Jbeta segments. Sourced from immuneACCESS, this table was stored by TCRdb with only in-frame sequences that have V and J called. A share of the clones is absent; for the studies checked, an unresolved V gene accounts for under half, and the remainder has no known explanation. Counted in this sample were under 250,000 clones; about 80% of them appeared once. In total, the top ten clones hold less than 2% of the sample. Sample: PBMCs. The receptors shown here come from a male donor in good health and CMV-seronegative.

The J gene is TRBJ1-5, the V gene TRBV6-1, with D possibly being TRBD1 (6 bases). There are 16 residues in the CDR3. Germline V lookup: CDR1 MNHNS, CDR2 SASEGT. The V gene lost 2 bases and the J gene lost 9 bases, with 20 bases spanning the gap. This CDR3 reads CASSERGGAQGSPQHF. CDR3 bases: TGTGCCAGCAGTGAAAGGGGGGGTGCCCAAGGATCGCCCCAGCATTTT.

The DNA of the CDR3 is TGTGCCAGCTCATCTATCGGCGGGCCTCATAGCAATCAGCCCCAGCATTTT. Protein product: CASSSIGGPHSNQPQHF. This chain links TRBV18 with TRBJ1-5; D unresolved. Per germline, CDR1 KGHSH and CDR2 LQKENI. V lost 5 bases to trimming and J lost 0 bases, with 17 bases between them. The CDR3 extends over 17 amino acids.

V usage is TRBV7-9 and J usage is TRBJ2-1; D might be TRBD2 (6 bases). V lost 5 bases and J lost 1, with 15 bases in between. Germline V gene sequence: CDR1 SEHNR, CDR2 FQNEAQ (reference sequence). This CDR3 comprises 16 residues. The CDR3 sequence: CASSPRDSGSYNEQFF. As DNA, the CDR3 is TGTGCCAGCAGCCCCCGGGACTCGGGGTCCTACAATGAGCAGTTCTTC.

This sequence joins TRBV29-1 and TRBJ2-7; 14 nucleotides align to TRBD2. Trimming removed 6 bases from V and 5 bases from J; junction bases left unmatched: 3. This CDR3 spans 13 amino acids. Germline CDR1 is SQVTM and CDR2 is ANQGSEA. The CDR3 protein is CSVGTSGSHEQYF. The CDR3 DNA follows: TGCAGCGTGGGGACTAGCGGGAGCCACGAGCAGTACTTC.

The CDR3 protein is CASSPSGGRSEAFF. CDR3 DNA sequence: TGTGCCAGCAGCCCTTCAGGGGGTAGGTCTGAAGCTTTCTTT. The chain carries TRBV5-4 and TRBJ1-1, with TRBD1 matching 7 bases. The CDR3 has 14 amino acids. Trimming removed 4 bases from V and 6 bases from J; junction bases left unmatched: 9. The V gene's germline CDR1 is SGHNT and CDR2 YYREEE (reference sequence). Full variable domain (rest looked up from reference TRBV5-4 and TRBJ1-1): ETGVTQSPTHLIKTRGQQVTLRCSSQSGHNTVSWYQQALGQGPQFIFQYYREEENGRGNFPPRFSGLQFPNYSSELNVNALELDDSALYLCASSPSGGRSEAFFGQGTRLTVV.

The CDR3 coding sequence is TGTGCCAGCAGTAAAGGGGTGAGCAATCAGCCCCAGCATTTT. It encodes CASSKGVSNQPQHF. This chain uses TRBV27 with TRBJ1-5; a weak D match, TRBD1 (5 bases). CDR1 is MNHEY, CDR2 SMNVEV, per germline (reference sequence). The CDR3 runs to 14 residues. V lost 5 bases and J lost 1, with 9 bases in between.